This T cell receptor beta chain originates from a study of identical twins. The CDR3 has 13 amino acids. V gave up 5 bases and J gave up 4 bases; unmatched junction bases: 3. Template switching introduced a universal primer site, and the cDNA bore unique molecular identifiers. Via MiXCR, TCRdb re-called the 5' RACE reads, giving one row per CDR3 protein. The table records around 680,000 distinct CDR3 sequences, more than 6.5% of them present only once. This clonotype has at least ten counts. These data also formed part of another study, on yellow fever vaccine responses in identical twins.

Sequencing was carried out using PBMCs. The rearrangement links TRBV12-3 or TRBV12-4 to TRBJ2-5, with TRBD2 matching over 8 bases. This clonotype was sampled from a woman younger than 30 in good health. Here the CDR3 DNA reads TGTGCCAGCAGTAAACGGGGGGGAGAGACCCAGTACTTC. Translating it yields CASSKRGGETQYF.